Presented here are 13 T cell receptor beta chains from one specimen sequenced in a study of shared clonotypes between healthy human individuals. Libraries were prepared by immunoSEQ multiplex PCR; TCRdb keeps only in-frame clonotypes and omits some of them. The data show hundreds of thousands of clones, about 74% seen once. The sequencing sample was made of memory CD4+ T cells sorted from blood. Subset specified: CD45RA-negative fraction. Every receptor here comes from a woman in her twenties or thirties in good health.

The chain couples TRBV5-5 to TRBJ1-2, with D possibly TRBD1 on 5 matching bases. Germline assignment: CDR1 SGHKS and CDR2 YYEKEE (reference sequence). V was trimmed by 3 bases and J by 3 bases, leaving 18 bases between them. The CDR3 consists of 16 residues. The CDR3 bases are TGTGCCAGCAGCTCGGTACCGGGTGGGGGAGACTATGGCTACACCTTC. Protein: CASSSVPGGGDYGYTF.

J is TRBJ1-6 and V is TRBV27, with 12 bases identical to TRBD1. Germline V CDR1 and CDR2: MNHEY, SMNVEV (reference sequence). The J segment lost 6 bases and the V segment lost 5 bases, leaving 8 bases of the junction unmatched. This CDR3 is built from 17 residues. CDR3 coding DNA: TGTGCCAGCAGTCACTCGGGGACAGGGGGCTCTAATTCACCCCTCCACTTT. Protein: CASSHSGTGGSNSPLHF.

The gene calls are TRBV27 and TRBJ2-2, with 9 bases matching TRBD2. Unmatched junction bases numbered 5, after V lost 6 bases and J lost 3 bases. CDR1 and CDR2 (germline): MNHEY, SMNVEV (reference sequence). This CDR3 region has 15 residues. In DNA form, the CDR3 reads TGTGCCAGCAGGAGTAGACTAGCGGACACCGGGGAGCTGTTTTTT. Its translation: CASRSRLADTGELFF.

The gene calls are TRBV18 and TRBJ2-1; TRBD2 matches at 9 bases. Germline assignment: CDR1 KGHSH and CDR2 LQKENI. This CDR3 comprises 16 residues. With 6 bases clipped from V and 8 bases from J, the junction kept 14 bases outside the gene matches. The CDR3 is CASSPGLAQRGDEQFF. The CDR3 region has the DNA TGTGCCAGCTCCCCAGGACTAGCGCAAAGGGGGGATGAGCAGTTCTTC.

CDR3 sequence (DNA): TGTGCCAGCAGTTACGACAGCATGAACGGCGGGGAGCTGTTTTTT. Amino acids: CASSYDSMNGGELFF. J is TRBJ2-2 and V is TRBV6-5; TRBD1 might be the D (5 bases). V lost 2 bases and J lost 7, with 14 bases in between. The CDR3 is 15 residues long. Germline CDR1 reads MNHEY; CDR2 reads SVGAGI.

The chain uses TRBV29-1 and TRBJ2-3; 9 nucleotides match TRBD2. The CDR3 covers 14 residues. V lost 6 bases and J lost 1; bases outside the gene matches: 5. Germline V gene lookup returns CDR1 SQVTM and CDR2 ANQGSEA. CDR3 residues: CSVMTSGGTDTQYF. CDR3 DNA sequence: TGCAGCGTGATGACTAGCGGAGGCACAGATACGCAGTATTTT.

V is TRBV4-1 and J is TRBJ2-3; 8 bases map to TRBD2. With V trimmed by 1 base and J by 1 base, 10 bases remained unmatched. The CDR3 is 18 amino acids. The germline V gene encodes CDR1 MGHRA and CDR2 YSYEKL. CDR3 sequence reads: CASSQASSGRGGTDTQYF. The CDR3 region has the DNA TGCGCCAGCAGCCAAGCCTCGAGCGGGAGAGGGGGCACAGATACGCAGTATTTT.

About this clone: This specimen includes other DNA sequences encoding the same CDR3. The V and J genes are TRBV5-1 and TRBJ2-7; D call uncertain. The ends were cut back, 4 bases at V and 4 bases at J, with 9 bases in the middle. The CDR3 totals 12 residues. Germline V gives CDR1 SGHRS, CDR2 YFSETQ. For the CDR3, the DNA is TGCGCCAGCAGCCCACAAGGGTACGAGCAGTACTTC. Translating it yields CASSPQGYEQYF.

This chain joins TRBV18 and TRBJ2-7, with D possibly TRBD2 on 6 matching bases. The CDR3 totals 13 residues. V dropped 0 bases and J dropped 7 bases, with 10 bases sitting between them. The germline V gene encodes CDR1 KGHSH and CDR2 LQKENI. The CDR3 spells CASSPPTAGEQYF. CDR3 DNA: TGTGCCAGCTCACCACCGACGGCGGGAGAGCAGTACTTC.

This chain joins TRBV27 and TRBJ2-3; no reliable D call. The germline V gene encodes CDR1 MNHEY and CDR2 SMNVEV (reference sequence). With 3 bases removed from V and 2 bases from J, the gap between germline ends came to 12 bases. The CDR3 contains 15 residues. The chain's CDR3 is CASSFILTHTDTQYF. The CDR3 bases are TGTGCCAGCAGTTTTATCCTGACACACACAGATACGCAGTATTTT.

The chain links TRBV5-1 to TRBJ2-5; the D gene is possibly TRBD1 (5 bases). The CDR3 is made up of 14 amino acids. Germline V gives CDR1 SGHRS, CDR2 YFSETQ. V gave up 6 bases and J gave up 1 base, with 13 bases separating them. Here the CDR3 reads CASKETVPQETQYF. CDR3 DNA sequence: TGCGCCAGCAAGGAGACAGTTCCCCAAGAGACCCAGTACTTC.

This clone was picked up one time. The chain combines TRBV5-1 with TRBJ2-1; D gene ambiguous. The ends were cut back, 6 bases at V and 8 bases at J, with 12 bases in the middle. Per the germline V gene, CDR1 is SGHRS and CDR2 is YFSETQ. The CDR3 covers 12 residues. CDR3 sequence (DNA): TGCGCCAGCATGAAGGGCGGCGATGAGCAGTTCTTC. The encoded protein is CASMKGGDEQFF.

The chain has TRBV19 and TRBJ1-1, with 8 bases aligning to TRBD1. Germline assignment: CDR1 LNHDA and CDR2 SQIVND (reference sequence). This CDR3 region has 14 residues. V dropped 3 bases and J dropped 7; count of bases not matched to a gene: 7. CDR3 sequence (DNA): TGTGCCAGTAGTATTGTGGACAGGGTTAATGAAGCTTTCTTT. Translation gives CASSIVDRVNEAFF.